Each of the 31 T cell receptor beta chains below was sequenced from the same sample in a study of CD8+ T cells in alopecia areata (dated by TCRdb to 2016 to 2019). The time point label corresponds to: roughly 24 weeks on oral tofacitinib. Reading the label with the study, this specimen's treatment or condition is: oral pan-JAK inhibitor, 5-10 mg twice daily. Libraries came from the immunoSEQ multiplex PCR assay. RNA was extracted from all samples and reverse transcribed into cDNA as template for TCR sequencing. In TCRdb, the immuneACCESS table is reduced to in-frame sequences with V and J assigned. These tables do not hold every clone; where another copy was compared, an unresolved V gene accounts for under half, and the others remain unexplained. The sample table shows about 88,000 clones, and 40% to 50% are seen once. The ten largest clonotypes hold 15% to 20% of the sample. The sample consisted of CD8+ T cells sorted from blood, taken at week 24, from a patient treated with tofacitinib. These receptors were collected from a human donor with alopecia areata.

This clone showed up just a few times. CDR3 in amino acids: CSAQGDEQFF. CDR3 nucleotide sequence: TGCAGTGCCCAAGGGGATGAGCAGTTCTTC. V usage is TRBV20-1 and J usage is TRBJ2-1; possibly TRBD1 for D (5 bases). The germline gives CDR1 DFQATT, CDR2 SNEGSKA (reference sequence). CDR3 length: 10 amino acids. Trimming shortened V by 6 bases and J by 8 bases, and 8 bases separated the two germline ends.

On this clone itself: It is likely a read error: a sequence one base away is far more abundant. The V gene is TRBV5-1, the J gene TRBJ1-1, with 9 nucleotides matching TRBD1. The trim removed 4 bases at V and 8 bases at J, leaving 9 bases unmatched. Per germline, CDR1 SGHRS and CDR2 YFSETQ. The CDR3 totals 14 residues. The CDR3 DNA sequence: TGCGCCAGCAGCCTCCTGACAGGGGGTAGGGAAGCTTTCTTT. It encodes CASSLLTGGREAFF.

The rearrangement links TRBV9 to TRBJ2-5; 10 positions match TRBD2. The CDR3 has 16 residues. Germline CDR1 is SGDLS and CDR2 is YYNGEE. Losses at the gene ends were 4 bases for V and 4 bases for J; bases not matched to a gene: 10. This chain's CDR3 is CASSHSGRPLPETQYF. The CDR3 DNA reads TGTGCCAGCAGCCATAGCGGGAGGCCCCTCCCAGAGACCCAGTACTTC.

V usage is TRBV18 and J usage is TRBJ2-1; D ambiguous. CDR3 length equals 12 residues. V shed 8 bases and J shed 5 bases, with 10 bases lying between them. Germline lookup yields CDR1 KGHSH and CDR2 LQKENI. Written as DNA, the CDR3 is TGTGCCAGCCGGGCGATACACAATGAGCAGTTCTTC. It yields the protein CASRAIHNEQFF.

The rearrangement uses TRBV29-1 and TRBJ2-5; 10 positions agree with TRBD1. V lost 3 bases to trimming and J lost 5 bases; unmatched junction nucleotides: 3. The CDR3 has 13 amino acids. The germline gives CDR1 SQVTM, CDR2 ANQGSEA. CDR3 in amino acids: CSVETGGWETQYF. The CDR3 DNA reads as TGCAGCGTTGAGACAGGGGGCTGGGAGACCCAGTACTTC.

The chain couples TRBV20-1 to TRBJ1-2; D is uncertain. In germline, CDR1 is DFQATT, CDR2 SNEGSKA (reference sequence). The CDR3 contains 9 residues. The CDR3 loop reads CSPGVGYTF. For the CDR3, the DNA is TGCAGCCCAGGCGTTGGCTACACCTTC.

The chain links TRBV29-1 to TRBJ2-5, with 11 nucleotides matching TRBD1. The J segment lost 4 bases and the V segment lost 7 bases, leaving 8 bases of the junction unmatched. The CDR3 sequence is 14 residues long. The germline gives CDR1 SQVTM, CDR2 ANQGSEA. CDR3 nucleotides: TGCAGCGCGAGGACAGGGGGCAGGGGAGAGACCCAGTACTTC. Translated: CSARTGGRGETQYF.

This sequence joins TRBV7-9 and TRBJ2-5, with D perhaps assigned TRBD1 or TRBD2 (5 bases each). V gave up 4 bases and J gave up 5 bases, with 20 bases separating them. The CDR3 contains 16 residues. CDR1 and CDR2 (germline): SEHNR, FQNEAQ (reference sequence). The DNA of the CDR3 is TGTGCCAGCAGCTACCCCCCGGGACGGAATATGGAGACCCAGTACTTC. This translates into CASSYPPGRNMETQYF.

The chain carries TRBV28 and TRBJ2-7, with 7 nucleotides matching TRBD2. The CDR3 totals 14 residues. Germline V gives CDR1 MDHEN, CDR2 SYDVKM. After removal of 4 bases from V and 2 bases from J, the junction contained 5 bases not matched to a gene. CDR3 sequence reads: CASSSRLAPYEQYF. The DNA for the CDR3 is TGTGCCAGCAGTTCGAGACTAGCTCCCTACGAGCAGTACTTC.

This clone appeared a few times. The CDR3 here is CASSPTSAVSYEQYF. The CDR3, as DNA: TGTGCCAGCAGCCCCACATCGGCGGTTTCCTACGAGCAGTACTTC. V usage is TRBV7-9 and J usage is TRBJ2-7; no definite D call. Germline V lookup: CDR1 SEHNR, CDR2 FQNEAQ (reference sequence). The length of the CDR3 is 15 residues. Deletions cut 5 bases from V and 1 base from J, with 15 bases between.

CDR3 DNA sequence: TGTGCCAGCAGCCCCCTCGCCGGGGGGGCTAATCAGCCCCAGCATTTT. Residues: CASSPLAGGANQPQHF. V usage is TRBV11-2 and J usage is TRBJ1-5, with D possibly TRBD1 on 6 matching bases. Per germline, CDR1 SGHAT and CDR2 FQNNGV. Between the trimmed V and J ends, which lost 5 bases and 4 bases, there was a span of 18 bases. This CDR3 region has 16 residues.

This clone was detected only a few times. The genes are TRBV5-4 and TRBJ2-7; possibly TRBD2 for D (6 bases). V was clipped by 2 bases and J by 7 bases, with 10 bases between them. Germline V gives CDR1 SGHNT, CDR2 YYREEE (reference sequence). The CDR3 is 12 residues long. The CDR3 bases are TGTGCCAGCAGCTTTATGGGGGGAGAGCAGTACTTC. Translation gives CASSFMGGEQYF.

For the CDR3, the DNA is TGTGCCAGCAGCGCCGGGGCGGGAGGTATCTACGAGCAGTACTTC. Translated: CASSAGAGGIYEQYF. V and J are TRBV9 and TRBJ2-7; the match to TRBD2 covers 8 bases. Trimming cost V 3 bases and J 3 bases; bases outside gene matches: 8. The CDR3 consists of 15 residues. Germline assignment: CDR1 SGDLS and CDR2 YYNGEE.

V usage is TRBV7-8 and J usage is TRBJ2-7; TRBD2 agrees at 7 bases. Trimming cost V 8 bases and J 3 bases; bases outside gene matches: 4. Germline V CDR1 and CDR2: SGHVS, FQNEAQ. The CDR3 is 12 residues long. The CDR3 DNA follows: TGTGCCAGCTCTGGGGGGGACTACGAGCAGTACTTC. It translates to CASSGGDYEQYF.

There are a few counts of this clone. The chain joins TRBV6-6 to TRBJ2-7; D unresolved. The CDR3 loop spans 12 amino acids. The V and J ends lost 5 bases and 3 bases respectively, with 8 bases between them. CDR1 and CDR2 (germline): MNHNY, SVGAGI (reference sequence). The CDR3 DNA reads TGTGCCAGCAGTAGCGAAGACTACGAGCAGTACTTC. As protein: CASSSEDYEQYF.

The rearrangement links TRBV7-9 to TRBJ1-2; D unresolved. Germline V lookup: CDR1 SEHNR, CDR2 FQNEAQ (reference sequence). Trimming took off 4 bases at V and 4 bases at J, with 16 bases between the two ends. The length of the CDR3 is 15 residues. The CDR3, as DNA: TGTGCCAGCAGCTCCCGCGAGGGAAGCCTCTATGGCTACACCTTC. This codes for CASSSREGSLYGYTF.

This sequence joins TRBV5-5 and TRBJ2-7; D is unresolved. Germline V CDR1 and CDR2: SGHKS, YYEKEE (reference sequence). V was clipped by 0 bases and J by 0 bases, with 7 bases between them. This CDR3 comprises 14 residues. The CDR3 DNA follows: TGTGCCAGCAGCTTGGCTGAGAACTCCTACGAGCAGTACTTC. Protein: CASSLAENSYEQYF.

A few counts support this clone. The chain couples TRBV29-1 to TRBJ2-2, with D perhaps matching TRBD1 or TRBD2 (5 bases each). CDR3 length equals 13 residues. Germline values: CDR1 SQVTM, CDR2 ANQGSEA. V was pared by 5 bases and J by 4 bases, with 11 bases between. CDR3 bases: TGCAGCGTTACACCTGGGGGCACCGGGGAGCTGTTTTTT. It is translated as CSVTPGGTGELFF.

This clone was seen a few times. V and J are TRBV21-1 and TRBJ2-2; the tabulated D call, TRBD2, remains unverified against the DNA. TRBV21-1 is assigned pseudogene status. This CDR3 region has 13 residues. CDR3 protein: CASSKPLSGELFF. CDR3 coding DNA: TGTGCCAGCAGCAAACCCCTGTCCGGGGAGCTGTTTTTT.

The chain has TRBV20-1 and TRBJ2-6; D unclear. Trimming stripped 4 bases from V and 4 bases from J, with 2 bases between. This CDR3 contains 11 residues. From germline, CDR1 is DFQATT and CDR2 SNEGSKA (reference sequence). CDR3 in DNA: TGCAGTGCTACCGGGGCCAACGTCCTGACTTTC. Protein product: CSATGANVLTF.

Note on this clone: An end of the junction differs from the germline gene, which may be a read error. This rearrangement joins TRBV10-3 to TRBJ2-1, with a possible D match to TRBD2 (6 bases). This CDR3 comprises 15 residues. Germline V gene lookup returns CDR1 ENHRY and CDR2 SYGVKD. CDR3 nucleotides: TGTGCCAGCAGTGAATGGGGGGAGGAAGTCGATGAGCAGTTCTTC. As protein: CASSEWGEEVDEQFF.

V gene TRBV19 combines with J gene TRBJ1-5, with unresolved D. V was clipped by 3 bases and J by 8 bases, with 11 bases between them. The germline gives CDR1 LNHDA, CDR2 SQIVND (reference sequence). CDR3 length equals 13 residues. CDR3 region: CASSIVGYEPQHF. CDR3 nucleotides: TGTGCCAGTAGTATCGTAGGGTACGAGCCCCAGCATTTT.

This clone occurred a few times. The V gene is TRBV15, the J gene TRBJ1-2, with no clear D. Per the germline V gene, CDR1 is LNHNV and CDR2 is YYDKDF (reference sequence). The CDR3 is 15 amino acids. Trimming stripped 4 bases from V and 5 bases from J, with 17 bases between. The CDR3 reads CATSMSREGRYGYTF. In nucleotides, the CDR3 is TGTGCCACCAGCATGTCCCGGGAGGGAAGATATGGCTACACCTTC.

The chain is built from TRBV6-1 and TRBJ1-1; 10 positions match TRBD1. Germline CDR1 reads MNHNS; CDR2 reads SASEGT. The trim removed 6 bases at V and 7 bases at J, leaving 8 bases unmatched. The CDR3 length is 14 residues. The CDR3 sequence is CASRYDRGQIEAFF. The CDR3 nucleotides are TGTGCCAGCAGATATGACAGGGGGCAAATTGAAGCTTTCTTT.

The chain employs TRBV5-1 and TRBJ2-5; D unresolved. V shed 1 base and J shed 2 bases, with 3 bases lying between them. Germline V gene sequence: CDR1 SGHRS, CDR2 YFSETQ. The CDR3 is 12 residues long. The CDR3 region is CASSLLQETQYF. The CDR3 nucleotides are TGCGCCAGCAGCTTGCTTCAAGAGACCCAGTACTTC. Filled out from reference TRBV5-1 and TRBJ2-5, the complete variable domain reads KAGVTQTPRYLIKTRGQQVTLSCSPISGHRSVSWYQQTPGQGLQFLFEYFSETQRNKGNFPGRFSGRQFSNSRSEMNVSTLELGDSALYLCASSLLQETQYFGPGTRLLVL.

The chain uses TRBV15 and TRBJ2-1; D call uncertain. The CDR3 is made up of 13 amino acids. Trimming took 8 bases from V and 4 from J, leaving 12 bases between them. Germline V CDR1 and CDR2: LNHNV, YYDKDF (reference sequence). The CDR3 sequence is CATSRVVYNEQFF. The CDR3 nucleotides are TGTGCCACCTCCCGGGTGGTATACAATGAGCAGTTCTTC.

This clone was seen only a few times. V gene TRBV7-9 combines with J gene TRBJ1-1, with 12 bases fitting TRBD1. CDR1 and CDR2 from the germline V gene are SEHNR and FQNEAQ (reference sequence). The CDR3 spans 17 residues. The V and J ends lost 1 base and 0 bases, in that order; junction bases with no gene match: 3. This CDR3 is CASSLVGQGAMNTEAFF. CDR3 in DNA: TGTGCCAGCAGCTTAGTGGGACAGGGGGCAATGAACACTGAAGCTTTCTTT. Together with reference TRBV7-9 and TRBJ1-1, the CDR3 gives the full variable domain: DTGVSQNPRHKITKRGQNVTFRCDPISEHNRLYWYRQTLGQGPEFLTYFQNEAQLEKSRLLSDRFSAERPKGSFSTLEIQRTEQGDSAMYLCASSLVGQGAMNTEAFFGQGTRLTVV.

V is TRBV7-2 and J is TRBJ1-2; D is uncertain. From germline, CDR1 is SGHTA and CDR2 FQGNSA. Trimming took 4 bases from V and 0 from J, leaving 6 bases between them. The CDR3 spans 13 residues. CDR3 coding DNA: TGTGCCAGCAGCTCTACACCTAACTATGGCTACACCTTC. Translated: CASSSTPNYGYTF.

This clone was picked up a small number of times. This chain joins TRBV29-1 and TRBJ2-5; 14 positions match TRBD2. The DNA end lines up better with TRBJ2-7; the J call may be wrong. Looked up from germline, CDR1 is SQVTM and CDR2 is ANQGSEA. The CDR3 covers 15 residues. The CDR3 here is CSVDFGTSGSYEQYF. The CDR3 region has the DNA TGCAGCGTTGACTTTGGGACTAGCGGGAGTTACGAGCAGTACTTC.

CDR3 in amino acids: CASSPLAGGDNEQFF. In DNA, the CDR3 is TGTGCCAGCAGCCCCCTAGCGGGGGGGGACAATGAGCAGTTCTTC. The genes are TRBV27 and TRBJ2-1, with 12 bases aligning to TRBD2. The CDR3 is 15 residues long. After removal of 6 bases from V and 5 bases from J, the junction contained 5 bases not matched to a gene. Germline CDR1 is MNHEY and CDR2 is SMNVEV (reference sequence).

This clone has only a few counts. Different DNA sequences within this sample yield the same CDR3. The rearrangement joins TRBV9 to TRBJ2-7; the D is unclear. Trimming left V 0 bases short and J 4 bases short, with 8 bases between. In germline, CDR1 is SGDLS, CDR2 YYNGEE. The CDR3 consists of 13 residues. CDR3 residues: CASSVGPPYEQYF. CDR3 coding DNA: TGTGCCAGCAGCGTAGGGCCCCCTTACGAGCAGTACTTC.